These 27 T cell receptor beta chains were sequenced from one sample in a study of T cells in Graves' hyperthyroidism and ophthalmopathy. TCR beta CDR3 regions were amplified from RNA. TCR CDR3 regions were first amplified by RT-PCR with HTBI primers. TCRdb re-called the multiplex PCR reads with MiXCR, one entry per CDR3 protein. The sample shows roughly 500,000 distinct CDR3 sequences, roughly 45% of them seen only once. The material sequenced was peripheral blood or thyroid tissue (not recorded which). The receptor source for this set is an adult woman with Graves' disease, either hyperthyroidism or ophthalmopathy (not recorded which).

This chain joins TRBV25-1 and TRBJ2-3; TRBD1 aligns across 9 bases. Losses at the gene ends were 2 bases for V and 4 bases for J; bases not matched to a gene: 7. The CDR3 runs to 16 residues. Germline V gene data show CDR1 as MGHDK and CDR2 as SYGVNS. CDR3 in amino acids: CASSEPRDRVSDTQYF. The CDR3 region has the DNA TGTGCCAGCAGTGAACCCCGGGACAGGGTATCAGATACGCAGTATTTT.

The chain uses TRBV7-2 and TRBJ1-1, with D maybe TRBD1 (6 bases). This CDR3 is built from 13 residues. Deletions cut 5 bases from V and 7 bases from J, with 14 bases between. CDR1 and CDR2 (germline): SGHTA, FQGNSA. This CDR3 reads CASSRQAELEAFF. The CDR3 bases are TGTGCCAGCAGCAGACAGGCCGAACTTGAAGCTTTCTTT.

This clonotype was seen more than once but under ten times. The CDR3 nucleotides are TGCAGCGTTCACCATAGCGGGAGAGACCCTTTGGAGACCCAGTACTTC. Translating it yields CSVHHSGRDPLETQYF. V usage is TRBV29-1 and J usage is TRBJ2-5; 9 bases are a match to TRBD2. CDR3 size: 16 residues. V gave up 5 bases and J gave up 5 bases; unmatched junction bases: 15. CDR1 and CDR2 (germline): SQVTM, ANQGSEA.

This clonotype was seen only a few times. The CDR3 nucleotides read TGTGCCAGCAGCCCACTACGTAGGACAGGGGGAGGATCTGAGACCCAGTACTTC. It is translated as CASSPLRRTGGGSETQYF. V usage is TRBV11-2 and J usage is TRBJ2-5, with 10 nucleotides matching TRBD1. The CDR3 length is 18 residues. The germline CDR1 and CDR2 sequences are SGHAT and FQNNGV. With V trimmed by 5 bases and J by 5 bases, 17 bases remained unmatched.

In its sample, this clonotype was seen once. CDR3 DNA sequence: TGCAGTGCTAAGGGACAGGGATACCAAGAGACCCAGTACTTC. Translating it yields CSAKGQGYQETQYF. This rearrangement joins TRBV20-1 to TRBJ2-5; 9 bases align to TRBD1. Trimming at V came to 4 bases and at J to 0 bases, leaving 3 bases not matched to a gene. There are 14 residues in the CDR3. CDR1 is DFQATT and CDR2 is SNEGSKA in the germline V gene (reference sequence).

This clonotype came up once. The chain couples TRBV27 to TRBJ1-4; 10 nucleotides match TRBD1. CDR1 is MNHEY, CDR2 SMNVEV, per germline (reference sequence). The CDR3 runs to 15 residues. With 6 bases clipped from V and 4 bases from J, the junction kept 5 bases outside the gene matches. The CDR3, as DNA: TGTGCCAGCAGGACAGGGGGCGTCGATAATGAAAAACTGTTTTTT. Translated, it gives CASRTGGVDNEKLFF.

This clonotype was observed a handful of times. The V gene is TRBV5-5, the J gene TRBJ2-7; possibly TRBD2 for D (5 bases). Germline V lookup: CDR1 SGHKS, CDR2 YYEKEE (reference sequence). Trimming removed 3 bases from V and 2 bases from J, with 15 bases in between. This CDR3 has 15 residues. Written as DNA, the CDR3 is TGTGCCAGCAGCTGGCCCACTAGAACGGCCTACGAGCAGTACTTC. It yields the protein CASSWPTRTAYEQYF.

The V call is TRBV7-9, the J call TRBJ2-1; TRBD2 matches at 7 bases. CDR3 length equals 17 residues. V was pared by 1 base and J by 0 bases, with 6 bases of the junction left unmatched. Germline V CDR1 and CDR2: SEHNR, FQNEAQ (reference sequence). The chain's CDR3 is CASSLELAYSSYNEQFF. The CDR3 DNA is TGTGCCAGCAGCTTAGAACTAGCGTATAGCTCCTACAATGAGCAGTTCTTC.

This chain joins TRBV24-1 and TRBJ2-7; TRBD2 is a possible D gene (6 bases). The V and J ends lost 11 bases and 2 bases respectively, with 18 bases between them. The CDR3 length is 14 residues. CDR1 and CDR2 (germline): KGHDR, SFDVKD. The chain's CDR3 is CASTTPGRTYEQYF. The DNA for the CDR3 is TGTGCCAGCACCACCCCCGGGAGAACCTACGAGCAGTACTTC.

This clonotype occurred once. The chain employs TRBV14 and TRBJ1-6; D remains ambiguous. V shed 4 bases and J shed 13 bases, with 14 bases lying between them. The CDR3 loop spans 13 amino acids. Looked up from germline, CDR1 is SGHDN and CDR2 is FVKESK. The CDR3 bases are TGTGCCAGCAGCCCGTACGGAGGGCAGCCCCTCCACTTT. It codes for CASSPYGGQPLHF.

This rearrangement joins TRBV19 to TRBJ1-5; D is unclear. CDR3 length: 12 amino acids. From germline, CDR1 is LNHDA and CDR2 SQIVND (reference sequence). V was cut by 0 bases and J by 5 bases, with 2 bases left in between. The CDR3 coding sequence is TGTGCCAGTAGTATAGATCATCAGCCCCAGCATTTT. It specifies CASSIDHQPQHF.

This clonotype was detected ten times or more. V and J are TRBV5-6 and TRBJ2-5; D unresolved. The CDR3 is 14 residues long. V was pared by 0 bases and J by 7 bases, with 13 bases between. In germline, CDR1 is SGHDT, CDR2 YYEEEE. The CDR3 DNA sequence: TGTGCCAGCAGCTTGGACCGGACCCGGCGGACCCAGTACTTC. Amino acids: CASSLDRTRRTQYF.

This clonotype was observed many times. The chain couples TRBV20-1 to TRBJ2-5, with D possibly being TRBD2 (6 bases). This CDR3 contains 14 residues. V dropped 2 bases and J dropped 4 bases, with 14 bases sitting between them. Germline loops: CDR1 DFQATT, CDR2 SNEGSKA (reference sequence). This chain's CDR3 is CSARSGTVGETQYF. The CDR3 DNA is TGCAGTGCTAGATCTGGGACTGTGGGAGAGACCCAGTACTTC.

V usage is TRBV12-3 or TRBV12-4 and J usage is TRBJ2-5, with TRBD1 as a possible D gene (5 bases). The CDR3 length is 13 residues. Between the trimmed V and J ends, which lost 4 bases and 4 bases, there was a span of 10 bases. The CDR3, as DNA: TGTGCCAGCAGTTGGATGCAGGGAGAGACCCAGTACTTC. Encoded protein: CASSWMQGETQYF.

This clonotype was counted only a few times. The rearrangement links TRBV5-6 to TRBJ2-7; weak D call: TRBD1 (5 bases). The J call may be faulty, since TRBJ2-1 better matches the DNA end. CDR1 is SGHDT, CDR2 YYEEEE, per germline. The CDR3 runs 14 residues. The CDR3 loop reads CASSLGGLAYEQFF. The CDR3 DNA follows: TGTGCCAGCAGCTTGGGGGGCCTGGCGTACGAGCAGTTCTTC.

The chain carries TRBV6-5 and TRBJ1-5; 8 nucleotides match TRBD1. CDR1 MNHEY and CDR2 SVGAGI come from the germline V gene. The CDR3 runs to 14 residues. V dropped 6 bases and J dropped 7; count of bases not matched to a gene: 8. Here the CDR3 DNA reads TGTGCCAGCAGCACAGGGGGTTTCGTGCAGCCCCAGCATTTT. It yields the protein CASSTGGFVQPQHF.

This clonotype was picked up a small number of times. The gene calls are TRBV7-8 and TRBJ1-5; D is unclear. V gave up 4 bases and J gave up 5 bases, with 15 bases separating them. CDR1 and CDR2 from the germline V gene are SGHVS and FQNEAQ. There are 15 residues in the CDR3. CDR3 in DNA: TGTGCCAGCAGCTGGCTTAAGATTTCGCATCAGCCCCAGCATTTT. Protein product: CASSWLKISHQPQHF.

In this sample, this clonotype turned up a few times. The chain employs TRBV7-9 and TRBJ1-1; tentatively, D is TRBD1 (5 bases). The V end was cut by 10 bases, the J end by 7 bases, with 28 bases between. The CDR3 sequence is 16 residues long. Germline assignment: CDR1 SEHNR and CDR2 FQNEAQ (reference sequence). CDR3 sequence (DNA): TGTGCCACCGAGAGATTTGGGCAGGGCTCAACTAATGAAGCTTTCTTT. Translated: CATERFGQGSTNEAFF.

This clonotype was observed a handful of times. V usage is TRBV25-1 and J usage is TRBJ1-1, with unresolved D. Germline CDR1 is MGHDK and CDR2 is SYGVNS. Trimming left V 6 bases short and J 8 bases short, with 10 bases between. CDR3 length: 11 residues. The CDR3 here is CASSLPGEAFF. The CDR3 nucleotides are TGTGCCAGCAGCCTCCCCGGAGAAGCTTTCTTT.

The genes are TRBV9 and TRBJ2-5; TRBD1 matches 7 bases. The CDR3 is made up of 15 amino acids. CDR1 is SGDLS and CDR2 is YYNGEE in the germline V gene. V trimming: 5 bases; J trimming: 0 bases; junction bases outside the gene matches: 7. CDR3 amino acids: CASRRGQGHQETQYF. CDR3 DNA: TGTGCCAGCAGGAGGGGGCAGGGCCACCAAGAGACCCAGTACTTC.

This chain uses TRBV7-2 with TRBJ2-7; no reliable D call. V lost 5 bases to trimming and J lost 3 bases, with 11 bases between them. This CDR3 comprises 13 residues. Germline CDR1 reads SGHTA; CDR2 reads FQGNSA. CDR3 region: CASSGPQYYEQYF. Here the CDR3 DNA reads TGTGCCAGCAGCGGGCCCCAGTACTACGAGCAGTACTTC.

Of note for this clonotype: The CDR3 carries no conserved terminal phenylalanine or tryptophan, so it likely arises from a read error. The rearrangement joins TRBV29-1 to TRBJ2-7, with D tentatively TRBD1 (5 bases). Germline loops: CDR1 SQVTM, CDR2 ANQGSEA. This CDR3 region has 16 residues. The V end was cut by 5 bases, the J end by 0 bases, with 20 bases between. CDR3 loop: CSVSLGRSISSYEQYY. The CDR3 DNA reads TGCAGCGTTTCTTTGGGGCGCAGTATAAGCTCCTACGAGCAGTACTAC.

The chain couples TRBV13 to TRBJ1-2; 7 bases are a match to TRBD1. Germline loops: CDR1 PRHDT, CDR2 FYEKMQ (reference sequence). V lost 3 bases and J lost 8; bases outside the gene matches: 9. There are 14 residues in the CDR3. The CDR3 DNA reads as TGTGCCAGCAGCTTCCGGACAGGCGAGGGGGGCTACACCTTC. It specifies CASSFRTGEGGYTF.

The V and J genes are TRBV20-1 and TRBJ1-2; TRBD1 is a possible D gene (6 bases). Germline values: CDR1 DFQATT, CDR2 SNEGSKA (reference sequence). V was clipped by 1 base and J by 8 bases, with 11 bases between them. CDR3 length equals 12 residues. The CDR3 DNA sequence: TGCAGTGCTAGAGGATCAGGGGACGGCTACACCTTC. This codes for CSARGSGDGYTF.

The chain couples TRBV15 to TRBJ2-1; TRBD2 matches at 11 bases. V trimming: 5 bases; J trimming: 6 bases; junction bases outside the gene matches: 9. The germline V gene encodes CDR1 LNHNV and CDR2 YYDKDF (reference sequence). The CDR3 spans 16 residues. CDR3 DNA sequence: TGTGCCACCAGCGTTTCCCTAGCGGGAGGTGGCAATGAGCAGTTCTTC. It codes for CATSVSLAGGGNEQFF.

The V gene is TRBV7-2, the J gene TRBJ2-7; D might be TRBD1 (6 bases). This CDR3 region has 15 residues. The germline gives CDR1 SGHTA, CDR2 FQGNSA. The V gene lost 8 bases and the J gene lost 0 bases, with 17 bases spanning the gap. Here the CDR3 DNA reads TGTGCCAGCGAAGTACAGGGCGGTAGCTCCTACGAGCAGTACTTC. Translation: CASEVQGGSSYEQYF.

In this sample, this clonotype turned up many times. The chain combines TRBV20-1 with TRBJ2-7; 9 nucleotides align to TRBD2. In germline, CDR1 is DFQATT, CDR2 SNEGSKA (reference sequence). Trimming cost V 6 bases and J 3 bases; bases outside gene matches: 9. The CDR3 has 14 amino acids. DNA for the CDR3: TGCAGTGCGGTTAGCGGGAGAATGGACTACGAGCAGTACTTC. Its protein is CSAVSGRMDYEQYF.